These 25 T cell receptor beta chains share one sample of origin, sequenced in a study of cytomegalovirus exposure and HLA in healthy donors. Clones were sequenced by immunoSEQ multiplex PCR, and TCRdb holds only the in-frame ones, with some missing. The table lists more than 300,000 clones, around 86% of them singletons. The specimen was PBMCs. The receptors were gathered from a woman younger than 30 in good health and CMV-seronegative.

J is TRBJ2-1 and V is TRBV7-9, with 8 nucleotides matching TRBD2. Germline V gene sequence: CDR1 SEHNR, CDR2 FQNEAQ (reference sequence). V trimming: 1 base; J trimming: 7 bases; junction bases outside the gene matches: 6. The CDR3 consists of 15 residues. The CDR3 region is CASSLVSGSLNEQFF. For the CDR3, the DNA is TGTGCCAGCAGCTTAGTCAGCGGGAGTTTAAATGAGCAGTTCTTC.

The J gene is TRBJ1-5, the V gene TRBV6-5; 7 positions match TRBD1. The CDR3 extends over 15 amino acids. CDR1 is MNHEY, CDR2 SVGAGI, per germline. J lost 7 bases, V lost 7 bases, and 13 bases had no gene match. In nucleotides, the CDR3 is TGTGCCAGCAAAATCACCGGGACAGAGGACCAGCCCCAGCATTTT. Protein: CASKITGTEDQPQHF.

The rearrangement joins TRBV4-1 to TRBJ2-1; 8 nucleotides line up with TRBD2. The CDR3 length is 18 residues. Germline CDR1 MGHRA, CDR2 YSYEKL. Germline trimming cut 4 bases from V and 4 bases from J; bases unmatched to any gene: 15. CDR3 nucleotides: TGCGCCAGCAGCCCCACCTCCCGGGGCGGGAGGAGTTACAATGAGCAGTTCTTC. As protein: CASSPTSRGGRSYNEQFF.

This clone appeared once. CDR3 sequence: CASSLVQGTYEQYF. The CDR3, as DNA: TGTGCCAGCAGCTTAGTACAGGGCACCTACGAGCAGTACTTC. The chain joins TRBV7-6 to TRBJ2-7; TRBD1 is a possible D gene (6 bases). There are 14 residues in the CDR3. Germline V gene lookup returns CDR1 SGHVS and CDR2 FNYEAQ. Trimming removed 1 base at V and 2 bases at J, with 9 bases between.

The rearrangement uses TRBV28 and TRBJ2-3; 9 bases are shared with TRBD2. V lost 6 bases, J lost 1 base, and 8 bases stayed unmatched. Germline-derived CDR1 and CDR2 are MDHEN and SYDVKM. CDR3 length: 16 amino acids. The CDR3 reads CASSSPSGEGTDTQYF. DNA for the CDR3: TGTGCCAGCAGCTCCCCTAGCGGGGAGGGCACAGATACGCAGTATTTT.

This chain links TRBV7-2 with TRBJ2-1, with 9 bases fitting TRBD2. The CDR3 length is 16 residues. Looked up from germline, CDR1 is SGHTA and CDR2 is FQGNSA. Trimming at V came to 3 bases and at J to 2 bases, leaving 5 bases not matched to a gene. CDR3 loop: CASSFPKREAYNEQFF. The CDR3 nucleotides are TGTGCCAGCAGCTTCCCTAAGCGGGAGGCCTACAATGAGCAGTTCTTC.

V usage is TRBV19 and J usage is TRBJ2-7, with 7 bases fitting TRBD2. This CDR3 has 14 amino acids. V trimming: 5 bases; J trimming: 3 bases; junction bases outside the gene matches: 7. CDR1 and CDR2 from the germline V gene are LNHDA and SQIVND (reference sequence). DNA for the CDR3: TGTGCCAGTAGTCCAGCGGGACCCGTCTACGAGCAGTACTTC. Its protein product is CASSPAGPVYEQYF.

This rearrangement joins TRBV6-5 to TRBJ1-4, with D maybe TRBD1 (5 bases). This CDR3 has 14 residues. The germline V and J ends were trimmed by 6 bases and 8 bases, with 16 bases remaining between them. CDR1 and CDR2 (germline): MNHEY, SVGAGI. The CDR3 protein is CASSLLRGREKLFF. The CDR3 nucleotides are TGTGCCAGCAGCCTATTAAGGGGCCGAGAAAAACTGTTTTTT.

The V and J genes are TRBV7-9 and TRBJ2-3, with D tentatively TRBD1 (6 bases). This CDR3 is 15 amino acids long. Germline CDR1 SEHNR, CDR2 FQNEAQ (reference sequence). Trimming took 5 bases from V and 2 from J, leaving 14 bases between them. The CDR3 protein is CASSPRQETTDTQYF. For the CDR3, the DNA is TGTGCCAGCAGCCCCCGACAGGAGACCACAGATACGCAGTATTTT.

V usage is TRBV4-3 and J usage is TRBJ2-1, with TRBD2 matching over 12 bases. CDR3 length: 17 residues. Trimming cost V 1 base and J 2 bases; bases outside gene matches: 3. The germline CDR1 and CDR2 sequences are LGHNA and YSLEER. In DNA form, the CDR3 reads TGCGCCAGCAGCCAAGGACTAGCGGGAGACCCCTACAATGAGCAGTTCTTC. Protein product: CASSQGLAGDPYNEQFF.

The rearrangement links TRBV2 to TRBJ2-2; TRBD2 aligns across 7 bases. Germline loops: CDR1 SNHLY, CDR2 FYNNEI. The CDR3 sequence is 15 residues long. With 3 bases clipped from V and 5 bases from J, the junction kept 6 bases outside the gene matches. CDR3: CASSDIISGTGELFF. CDR3 DNA sequence: TGTGCCAGCAGTGATATCATTAGCGGGACCGGGGAGCTGTTTTTT.

The CDR3 spells CASSFRQTYSNQPQHF. In DNA, the CDR3 is TGTGCCAGCAGTTTCAGACAGACTTATAGCAATCAGCCCCAGCATTTT. The chain carries TRBV28 and TRBJ1-5, with D perhaps matching TRBD1 (5 bases). The germline gives CDR1 MDHEN, CDR2 SYDVKM. This CDR3 contains 16 residues. V lost 3 bases to trimming and J lost 0 bases, with 12 bases between them.

The gene calls are TRBV4-3 and TRBJ1-4, with D uncertain. The CDR3 loop spans 14 amino acids. Trimming left V 0 bases short and J 8 bases short, with 10 bases between. Germline V gene lookup returns CDR1 LGHNA and CDR2 YSLEER. CDR3 sequence (DNA): TGCGCCAGCAGCCAAGATTTCGTGTCGGAAAAACTGTTTTTT. Translation: CASSQDFVSEKLFF.

This chain links TRBV5-1 with TRBJ2-7; 7 bases are shared with TRBD2. The trim removed 2 bases at V and 1 base at J, leaving 6 bases unmatched. The CDR3 runs 15 residues. Germline values: CDR1 SGHRS, CDR2 YFSETQ. CDR3: CASSFGGGFSYEQYF. DNA of the CDR3: TGCGCCAGCAGCTTCGGGGGAGGGTTTTCCTACGAGCAGTACTTC.

This clone appeared a single time. The chain employs TRBV11-3 and TRBJ1-5, with D possibly being TRBD1 (5 bases). V was pared by 1 base and J by 2 bases, with 12 bases between. The CDR3 extends over 16 amino acids. The germline V gene encodes CDR1 SGHNT and CDR2 YENEEA. The CDR3 is CASSLGSRVGNQPQHF. CDR3 DNA sequence: TGTGCCAGCAGCTTAGGTAGCAGGGTTGGCAATCAGCCCCAGCATTTT.

The chain carries TRBV11-3 and TRBJ2-2, with 8 bases fitting TRBD1. Trimming took 5 bases from V and 4 from J; bases not matched to a gene: 12. The CDR3 sequence is 17 residues long. Germline CDR1 is SGHNT and CDR2 is YENEEA. The CDR3 bases are TGTGCCAGCAGCCAAGGGTCCGGGACAGGACTCACCGGGGAGCTGTTTTTT. Translating it yields CASSQGSGTGLTGELFF.

The rearrangement links TRBV29-1 to TRBJ2-5, with D maybe TRBD2 (5 bases). The germline V gene has CDR1 SQVTM and CDR2 ANQGSEA. CDR3 length equals 14 residues. V was clipped by 0 bases and J by 5 bases, with 13 bases between them. CDR3 sequence (DNA): TGCAGCGTTGAAGATACCGGACTGATCGAGACCCAGTACTTC. Translating gives CSVEDTGLIETQYF.

The rearrangement links TRBV12-5 to TRBJ2-7; 9 bases fit TRBD2. Germline CDR1 LGHNT, CDR2 FRNRAP. Trimming at V came to 0 bases and at J to 8 bases, leaving 14 bases not matched to a gene. This CDR3 is 17 amino acids long. This CDR3 reads CASGLVTGGTSPFQQYF. In DNA, the CDR3 is TGTGCTAGTGGTTTGGTAACTGGGGGGACTAGCCCATTCCAGCAGTACTTC.

The chain links TRBV4-3 to TRBJ1-5; maybe TRBD1 (5 bases). There are 16 residues in the CDR3. The V gene's germline CDR1 is LGHNA and CDR2 YSLEER. V was trimmed by 0 bases and J by 4 bases, leaving 13 bases between them. CDR3 sequence (DNA): TGCGCCAGCAGCCAAGACGCTGGGGCCGGGAATCAGCCCCAGCATTTT. It codes for CASSQDAGAGNQPQHF.

The V gene is TRBV7-8, the J gene TRBJ1-4; D is perhaps TRBD1 (6 bases). Germline CDR1 SGHVS, CDR2 FQNEAQ. V was pared by 8 bases and J by 6 bases, with 13 bases between. The CDR3 spans 13 residues. The CDR3 region is CASEAGDDEKLFF. The DNA for the CDR3 is TGTGCCAGCGAGGCAGGGGACGATGAAAAACTGTTTTTT.

The gene calls are TRBV18 and TRBJ2-3; a possible D gene is TRBD2 (6 bases). CDR1 KGHSH and CDR2 LQKENI come from the germline V gene. The ends were cut back, 3 bases at V and 2 bases at J, with 15 bases in the middle. CDR3 size: 16 residues. CDR3 sequence reads: CASSPSEGTNTDTQYF. For the CDR3, the DNA is TGTGCCAGCTCACCTTCGGAGGGCACCAACACAGATACGCAGTATTTT. Drawing the rest from reference TRBV18 and TRBJ2-3, the complete variable domain is NAGVMQNPRHLVRRRGQEARLRCSPMKGHSHVYWYRQLPEEGLKFMVYLQKENIIDESGMPKERFSAEFPKEGPSILRIQQVVRGDSAAYFCASSPSEGTNTDTQYFGPGTRLTVL.

The J gene is TRBJ2-7, the V gene TRBV6-5; possible D gene TRBD2, 6 bases. The V and J ends lost 5 bases and 3 bases respectively, with 14 bases between them. Germline V gene data show CDR1 as MNHEY and CDR2 as SVGAGI. There are 14 residues in the CDR3. The CDR3 region has the DNA TGTGCCAGCAGTCCCCCCGGGGGATTCTACGAGCAGTACTTC. Translating it yields CASSPPGGFYEQYF.

V is TRBV7-8 and J is TRBJ1-1; 7 nucleotides align to TRBD1. This CDR3 comprises 17 residues. Losses at the gene ends were 5 bases for V and 5 bases for J; bases not matched to a gene: 17. CDR1 and CDR2 from the germline V gene are SGHVS and FQNEAQ. The CDR3 here is CASSPPGIDRAGTEAFF. The CDR3 DNA reads as TGTGCCAGCAGCCCCCCGGGGATCGACAGGGCGGGGACTGAAGCTTTCTTT.

This clone was seen only a few times. J is TRBJ2-7 and V is TRBV10-3; 8 nucleotides align to TRBD2. CDR1 and CDR2 (germline): ENHRY, SYGVKD. V lost 2 bases and J lost 6; bases outside the gene matches: 0. The CDR3 has 12 amino acids. Here the CDR3 reads CAISEREGEQYF. CDR3 coding DNA: TGTGCCATCAGTGAGCGGGAGGGCGAGCAGTACTTC.

The rearrangement links TRBV7-2 to TRBJ1-2, with D perhaps TRBD1 (6 bases). Germline V gene sequence: CDR1 SGHTA, CDR2 FQGNSA. The CDR3 is 15 residues long. The V and J ends lost 6 bases and 1 base respectively, with 15 bases between them. CDR3 loop: CASRKAQQGNYGYTF. The CDR3 nucleotides are TGTGCCAGCAGAAAAGCCCAACAGGGTAACTATGGCTACACCTTC. Full variable domain (rest looked up from reference TRBV7-2 and TRBJ1-2): GAGVSQSPSNKVTEKGKDVELRCDPISGHTALYWYRQSLGQGLEFLIYFQGNSAPDKSGLPSDRFSAERTGGSVSTLTIQRTQQEDSAVYLCASRKAQQGNYGYTFGSGTRLTVV.